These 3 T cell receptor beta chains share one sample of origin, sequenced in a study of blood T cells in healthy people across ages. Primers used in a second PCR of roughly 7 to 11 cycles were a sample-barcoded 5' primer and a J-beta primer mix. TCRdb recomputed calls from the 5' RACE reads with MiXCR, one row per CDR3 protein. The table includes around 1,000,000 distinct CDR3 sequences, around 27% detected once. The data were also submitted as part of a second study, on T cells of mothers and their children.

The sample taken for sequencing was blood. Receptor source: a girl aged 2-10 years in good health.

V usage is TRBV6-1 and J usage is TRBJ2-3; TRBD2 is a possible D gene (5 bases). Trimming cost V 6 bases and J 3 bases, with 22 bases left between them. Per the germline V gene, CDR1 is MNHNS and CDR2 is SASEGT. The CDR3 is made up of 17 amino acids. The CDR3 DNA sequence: TGTGCCAGCAGCCGTCATTACTCCAGCTCGGGGACAGATACGCAGTATTTT. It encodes CASSRHYSSSGTDTQYF.

The CDR3, as DNA: TGCGCCAGCAGCTTTGGTTCATACTCTGGGGCCAACGTCCTGACTTTC. This codes for CASSFGSYSGANVLTF. The rearrangement joins TRBV5-1 to TRBJ2-6; D is unresolved. The CDR3 extends over 16 amino acids. CDR1 SGHRS and CDR2 YFSETQ come from the germline V gene. V lost 2 bases and J lost 0, with 9 bases in between.

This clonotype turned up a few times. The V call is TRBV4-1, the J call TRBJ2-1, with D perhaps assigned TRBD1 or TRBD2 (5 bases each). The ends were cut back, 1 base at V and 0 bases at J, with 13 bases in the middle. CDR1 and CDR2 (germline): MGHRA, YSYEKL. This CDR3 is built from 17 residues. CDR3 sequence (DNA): TGCGCCAGCAGCCAAGTACGGGGACCTCTCTCCTACAATGAGCAGTTCTTC. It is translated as CASSQVRGPLSYNEQFF.